This T cell receptor (beta chain) was recovered during a study of cytomegalovirus exposure and HLA in healthy donors. The germline gives CDR1 SGHRS, CDR2 YFSETQ. The CDR3 length is 14 residues. V lost 4 bases and J 8 bases, leaving 18 bases between the germline ends. PCR involved 60 Vbeta and 13 Jbeta primers. Method: immunoSEQ multiplex PCR; TCRdb's copy keeps in-frame clones and lacks some. The table records under 100,000 clones, around four fifths of them present only once. The sample consisted of PBMCs. This sequence originates from a boy aged 5-17 years in good health and CMV-seronegative. V usage is TRBV5-1 and J usage is TRBJ1-2; a weak D match, TRBD1 (6 bases). CDR3 in amino acids: CASSPPGGAEGYTF. The CDR3 nucleotides are TGCGCCAGCAGCCCCCCGGGGGGGGCAGAAGGCTACACCTTC. Full variable domain (missing parts from reference TRBV5-1 and TRBJ1-2): KAGVTQTPRYLIKTRGQQVTLSCSPISGHRSVSWYQQTPGQGLQFLFEYFSETQRNKGNFPGRFSGRQFSNSRSEMNVSTLELGDSALYLCASSPPGGAEGYTFGSGTRLTVV.